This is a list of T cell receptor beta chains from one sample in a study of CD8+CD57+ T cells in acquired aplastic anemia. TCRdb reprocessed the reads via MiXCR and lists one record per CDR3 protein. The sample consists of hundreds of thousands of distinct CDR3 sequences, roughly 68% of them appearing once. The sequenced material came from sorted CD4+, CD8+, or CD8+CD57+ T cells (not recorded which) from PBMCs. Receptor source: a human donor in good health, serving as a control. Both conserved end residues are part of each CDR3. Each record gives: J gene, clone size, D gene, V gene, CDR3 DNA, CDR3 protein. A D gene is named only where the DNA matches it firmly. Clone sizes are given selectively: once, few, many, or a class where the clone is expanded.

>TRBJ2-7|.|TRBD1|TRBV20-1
TGCAGTGCTCCAAAGGGGGGACAGGGGGTCTACGAGCAGTACTTC
CSAPKGGQGVYEQYF
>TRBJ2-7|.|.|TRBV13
TGTGCCAGCAGCTACGGGACGGCCTCCTACGAGCAGTACTTC
CASSYGTASYEQYF
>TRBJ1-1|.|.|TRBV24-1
TGTGCCTCACAGGGTACACTAATGAACACTGAAGCTTTCTTT
CASQGTLMNTEAFF
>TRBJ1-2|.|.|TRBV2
TGCGCCAGCAGTGAAAGGGGACTGGGCTACATCTTC
CASSERGLGYIF
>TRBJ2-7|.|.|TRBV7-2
TGTGCCAGCAGCTTAGCTAGCGGAGGGGCCCGGGAGCAGCAGTACTTC
CASSLASGGAREQQYF
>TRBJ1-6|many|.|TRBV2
TGTGCCAGCAGTGAAGCAAGGGGAGGCTTTTCGAATTCACCCCTCCACTTT
CASSEARGGFSNSPLHF
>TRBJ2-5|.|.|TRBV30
TGTGCCTGGAGTAAGCATCTGGGGGGCCGAGAGACCCAGTACTTC
CAWSKHLGGRETQYF
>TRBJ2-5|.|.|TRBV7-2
TGTGCCAGCAGCTTAGCGGGTATACAAAATTCACCCCTCTTC
CASSLAGIQNSPLF
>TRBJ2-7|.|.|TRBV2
TGTGCCAACAGTGAAGCAGGATACGAGCAGTACTTC
CANSEAGYEQYF
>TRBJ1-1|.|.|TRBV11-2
TGTGCCAGCAGCGTAGAAGTTAGCGCTGAAGCTTTCTTT
CASSVEVSAEAFF
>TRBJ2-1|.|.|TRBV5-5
TGTGCCAGCAGTGACGCTCCGAACAGACCCGATGAGCAGTTCTTC
CASSDAPNRPDEQFF
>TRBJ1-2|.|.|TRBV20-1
TGCAGTGCCACATCCAAGGGGCTGAGAGACTATGGCTACACCTTC
CSATSKGLRDYGYTF
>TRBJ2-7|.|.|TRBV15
TGTGCCACCAGCATGAGACCCTACGAGCAGTACTTC
CATSMRPYEQYF
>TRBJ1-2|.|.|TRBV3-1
TGTGCCAGCAGCCAAGGTCTTCCTGGGGCTGCGAGCTATGGCTACACCTTC
CASSQGLPGAASYGYTF
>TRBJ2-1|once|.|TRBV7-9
TGTGCCAGCAGCCCAATGGACCGTGCCTACGAGCAGTTCTTC
CASSPMDRAYEQFF
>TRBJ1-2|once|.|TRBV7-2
TGTGGCAGGAGCTTAGCGGGCTATGGCTACACCTTC
CGRSLAGYGYTF
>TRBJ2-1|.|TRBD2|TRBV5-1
TGTGCCAGCAGCCCGACCAGCGGGGGGAACGATGAGCAGTTCTTC
CASSPTSGGNDEQFF
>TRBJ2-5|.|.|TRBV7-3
TGCGCCAGCAGCTTGGAATCGCCAGGGGAATCGACCCAGTACTTC
CASSLESPGESTQYF
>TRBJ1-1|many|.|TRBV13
TGTGCCAGCAGCCCACGTAACAGGGTCTCTTACACTGAAGCTTTCTTT
CASSPRNRVSYTEAFF
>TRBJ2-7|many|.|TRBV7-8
TGTGCCAGCAGCCGTAGCAGCGAGGGGACCTACGAGCAGTACTTC
CASSRSSEGTYEQYF
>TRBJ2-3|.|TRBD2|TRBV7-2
TGTGCCAGCAGCTTGGGACTAGCGGGGGGTAGAGATACCCAGTATTTT
CASSLGLAGGRDTQYF
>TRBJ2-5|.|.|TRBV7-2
TGTGCTAGCAGCCCACCACTCGTAGAGGCCCAGTACTTC
CASSPPLVEAQYF
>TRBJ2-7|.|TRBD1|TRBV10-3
TGTGCCATCAGTGAGGACAGGGGAAATGGGCAGTACTTC
CAISEDRGNGQYF
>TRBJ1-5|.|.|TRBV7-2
TGTGCCAGCAGCTTAGAGGCAGGCTATCAGCCCCAGCATTTT
CASSLEAGYQPQHF
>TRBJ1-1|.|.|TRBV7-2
TGTGCCAGCACCTTATCCGGGATAGCGGATACTGAAGCTTTCTTT
CASTLSGIADTEAFF
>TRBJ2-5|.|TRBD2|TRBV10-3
TGCGCCATCGCAATAGCGGGGGGAGAGGGTGAGACCCAGTACTTC
CAIAIAGGEGETQYF
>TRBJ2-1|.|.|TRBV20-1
TGCAGTGCTAGGGCCTGGGACGGACCCGAGCAGTTCTTC
CSARAWDGPEQFF
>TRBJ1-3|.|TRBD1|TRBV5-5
TGTGCCAGCAGCAGGCCCAGGACAGGGTCTGGAAACACCATATATTTT
CASSRPRTGSGNTIYF
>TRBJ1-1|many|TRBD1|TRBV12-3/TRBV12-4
TGTGCCAGCAGTCTACAGGGGGCTGATACTGAAGCTTTCTTT
CASSLQGADTEAFF
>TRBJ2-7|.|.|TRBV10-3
TGTGCCATCAGTGAGCCCGGACACCAGAGCTCCTACGAGCAGTACTTC
CAISEPGHQSSYEQYF
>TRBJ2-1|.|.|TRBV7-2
.
CASSFGNSPLHFGFF
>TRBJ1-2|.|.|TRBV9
TGTGCCAGCAGCGTAGTCGGACAGAACACTGAAGCTTACACCTTC
CASSVVGQNTEAYTF
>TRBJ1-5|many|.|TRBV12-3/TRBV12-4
TGTGCCAGCAGTTTAGGGGGGAGGCAGCCCCAGCATTTT
CASSLGGRQPQHF
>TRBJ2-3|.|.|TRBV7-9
.
CASSLTGETQYFGQYF
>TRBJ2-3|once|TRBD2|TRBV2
TGTGCCAGCAGTGGTACTAGCGGACTCACAGATACGCAGTATTTT
CASSGTSGLTDTQYF
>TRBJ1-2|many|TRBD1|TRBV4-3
TGCGCCAGCAGCCAAGGGGAGGACAGGGGCCATGGCTACACCTTC
CASSQGEDRGHGYTF
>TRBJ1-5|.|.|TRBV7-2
TGTGCCAGCAGCTTAGACAGGTCGACACAGTTACGCAGTCAGCCCCAGCATTTT
CASSLDRSTQLRSQPQHF
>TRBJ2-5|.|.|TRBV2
TGTGCCAGCAGCGGGGAGCGGATGGAGCAGTACTTC
CASSGERMEQYF
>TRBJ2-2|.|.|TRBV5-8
TGTGCCAGCAGCTTGGACAGTCTGAACACCGGGGAGCTGTTTTTT
CASSLDSLNTGELFF
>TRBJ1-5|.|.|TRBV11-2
TGTGCCAGCAGCGCCGGCACATCAGGTTCATGGCAGCCCCAGCATTTT
CASSAGTSGSWQPQHF
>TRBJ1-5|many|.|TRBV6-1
TGTGCCAGCAGTGAAGGGCAGTTAGGTAGCAACAATCAGCCCCAGCATTTT
CASSEGQLGSNNQPQHF
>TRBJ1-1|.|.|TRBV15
TGTGCCAGCAGCTTAGAGGGCACGAACGCTGAGGATTTCTTT
CASSLEGTNAEDFF
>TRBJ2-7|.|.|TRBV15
TGTGCCACCAGCCCTCAGGGCGCGGGGTACGAGCAGTACTTC
CATSPQGAGYEQYF
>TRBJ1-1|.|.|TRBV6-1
TGTGCCAGCAGTCAACCAGGTGAAGCTTTCTTT
CASSQPGEAFF
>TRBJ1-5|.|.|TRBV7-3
TGTGCCAGCAGCTACCCCGGGGGTTTACATACCCACAGTTTT
CASSYPGGLHTHSF
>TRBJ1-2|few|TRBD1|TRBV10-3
TGTGCCATCGGAACGGACAGGGGGCGCTTAATAGGTGGCTACACCTTC
CAIGTDRGRLIGGYTF
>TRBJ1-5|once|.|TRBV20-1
TGCAGTGCTAGAGCCGGGGCTACCCAGCCCCAGCATTTT
CSARAGATQPQHF
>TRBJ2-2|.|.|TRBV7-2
TGTGCCAGCAGCTTTAACGGAGAGTGGTCATACACCGGGGAGCTGTTTTTT
CASSFNGEWSYTGELFF
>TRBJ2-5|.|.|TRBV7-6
TGTGCCAGCAGCTTAGGAGGTGTTGGGCGAGAAGAGACCCAGTACTTC
CASSLGGVGREETQYF
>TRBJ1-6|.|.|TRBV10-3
TGTGCCGGCAGGTCCGGGACACCGTATAATTCACCCCTCCACTTT
CAGRSGTPYNSPLHF
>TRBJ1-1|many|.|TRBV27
TGTGCCAGCAGCTGGCGAACAGGGAACACTGAAGCTTTCTTT
CASSWRTGNTEAFF
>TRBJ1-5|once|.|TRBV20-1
TGCAGTGCAACCGGACGGAGCAATTATCCCCAGCATTTT
CSATGRSNYPQHF
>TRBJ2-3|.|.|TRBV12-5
TGTGCTAGTGGTATAGGACAGCACACAGATACGCAGTATTTT
CASGIGQHTDTQYF
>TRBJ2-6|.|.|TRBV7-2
TGTGCCAGCAGCTTCCCCCGGGGCAGTAGTGAGCAGTTCCTGACTTTC
CASSFPRGSSEQFLTF
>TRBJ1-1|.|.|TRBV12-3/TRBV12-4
TGTGCCAGCAGCTTAGACGCACTAAACAGGGCAGCTTTCTTT
CASSLDALNRAAFF